The entry below gives a single T cell receptor beta chain sequence along with its context. Original methodology: Nucleated cell number was recorded as an estimate derived from reference gene primer amplification. Only in-frame clones appear in the TCRdb table, and some are missing; sequencing was by immunoSEQ multiplex PCR. The V and J calls and the clone size are those of that table, but D and trimming were determined from the DNA. This table holds just under 60,000 clones, about 88% found once. This sample stems from a study of blood T cell repertoires in COVID-19. Study information: The study drew acute and convalescent COVID-19 samples from the United States, Italy and Spain. PBMCs, B-cell-depleted T cells, or T cells were the source of the cDNA or gDNA that made up the material.

Material for sequencing was peripheral blood. The receptor was derived from a human donor with active COVID-19. The donor label of this sample is uncertain.

This chain's CDR3 is CASSHLGGGGDTQYF. Here the CDR3 DNA reads TGTGCCAGCAGCCATCTAGGGGGGGGAGGAGATACGCAGTATTTT. The chain has TRBV3-1 (or the pseudogene TRBV3-2) and TRBJ2-3; TRBD2 might be the D (7 bases). Germline values: CDR1 LGHDT, CDR2 YNNKEL (reference sequence). Trimming took off 3 bases at V and 5 bases at J, with 15 bases between the two ends. There are 15 residues in the CDR3.